This section outlines one T cell receptor (beta chain) sequence together with its context. Its antigen remains unknown. The sample is drawn from a study of vaccination and CD4 T cells after COVID-19. Oncomine TCR Beta short-read sequencing was applied to DNA from cultured CD4+ T cells. Each CDR3 protein is one row after TCRdb ran MiXCR on the PCR reads. Of approximately 17,000 distinct CDR3 sequences in the sample, 58% were seen once. Treatment specified: approximately 9-day PBMC culture with coronavirus spike peptide pools or control peptides (ViraFEST assay). The CDR3 is 15 residues long. The germline CDR1 and CDR2 sequences are MNHEY and SVGAGI. Trimming pared 4 bases from V and 9 bases from J, leaving 19 bases between.

This receptor was taken from a human donor who had recovered from COVID-19. The sequences come from CD4+ T cells from blood, cultured in vitro, collected before SARS-CoV-2 vaccination. The chain combines TRBV6-5 with TRBJ1-5, with a tentative D call TRBD1 (6 bases). CDR3 protein: CASSSLGQRNGPQHF. The DNA of the CDR3 is TGTGCCAGCAGTTCACTGGGACAACGGAATGGGCCCCAGCATTTT.